Each of the 25 T cell receptor beta chains below was sequenced from the same sample in a study of blood T cell repertoires in COVID-19. Repertoires were generated with immunoSEQ multiplex PCR, while TCRdb's copy carries only in-frame clones and drops some. The sample consists of roughly 95,000 clones, more than 75% of them appearing once. The sequenced material came from peripheral blood. Source of these receptors: a man aged 50 or older with active or convalescent COVID-19.

Worth noting for this clone: Other DNA sequences within the sample encode an identical CDR3. The chain employs TRBV12-3 or TRBV12-4 and TRBJ2-5; 8 nucleotides align to TRBD2. J gave up 5 bases and V 5 bases, and 4 bases lay outside the gene matches. The CDR3 has 13 residues. CDR3 sequence reads: CASSSGGEETQYF. CDR3 coding DNA: TGTGCCAGCAGTAGCGGGGGAGAGGAGACCCAGTACTTC.

This chain uses TRBV28 with TRBJ1-2; maybe TRBD1 (6 bases). The CDR3 length is 13 residues. V gave up 5 bases and J gave up 4 bases, with 11 bases separating them. Germline CDR1 and CDR2: MDHEN and SYDVKM. Here the CDR3 reads CASSRGQLYGYTF. CDR3 coding DNA: TGTGCCAGCAGTCGGGGACAACTCTATGGCTACACCTTC.

V gene TRBV19 combines with J gene TRBJ1-1; D call uncertain. The germline V gene has CDR1 LNHDA and CDR2 SQIVND (reference sequence). This CDR3 is built from 14 residues. V was pared by 3 bases and J by 0 bases, with 8 bases between. CDR3 protein: CASSMREVNTEAFF. Written as DNA, the CDR3 is TGTGCCAGTAGTATGAGGGAGGTGAACACTGAAGCTTTCTTT. Combining the CDR3 with reference TRBV19 and TRBJ1-1 gives the whole variable domain DGGITQSPKYLFRKEGQNVTLSCEQNLNHDAMYWYRQDPGQGLRLIYYSQIVNDFQKGDIAEGYSVSREKKESFPLTVTSAQKNPTAFYLCASSMREVNTEAFFGQGTRLTVV.

The chain joins TRBV18 to TRBJ2-5, with TRBD2 as a possible D gene (5 bases). Germline lookup yields CDR1 KGHSH and CDR2 LQKENI. This CDR3 is 14 amino acids long. V was cut by 2 bases and J by 1 base, with 8 bases left in between. CDR3 nucleotides: TGTGCCAGCTCACCAGGACTCTCCCAAGAGACCCAGTACTTC. Its protein product is CASSPGLSQETQYF.

The chain carries TRBV29-1 and TRBJ2-2; no clear D. The CDR3 extends over 14 amino acids. The germline gives CDR1 SQVTM, CDR2 ANQGSEA. The V gene lost 4 bases and the J gene lost 0 bases, with 9 bases spanning the gap. CDR3 in DNA: TGCAGCGTTGGTTCGCGGACGAACACCGGGGAGCTGTTTTTT. It specifies CSVGSRTNTGELFF.

The CDR3 here is CASSFGHDNSPLHF. CDR3 DNA sequence: TGCGCCAGCAGCTTTGGACACGATAATTCACCCCTCCACTTT. The genes are TRBV5-1 and TRBJ1-6, with TRBD1 as a possible D gene (5 bases). The CDR3 consists of 14 residues. The germline V gene encodes CDR1 SGHRS and CDR2 YFSETQ. V was pared by 2 bases and J by 5 bases, with 8 bases between.

The rearrangement joins TRBV6-5 to TRBJ2-7; 9 nucleotides match TRBD2. The V gene's germline CDR1 is MNHEY and CDR2 SVGAGI. V was pared by 0 bases and J by 4 bases, with 1 base of the junction left unmatched. CDR3 size: 14 residues. The CDR3, as DNA: TGTGCCAGCAGTTACTCCCTAGCGGGGTACGAGCAGTACTTC. This translates into CASSYSLAGYEQYF.

This clone was counted a single time. The V call is TRBV28, the J call TRBJ2-7, with D possibly being TRBD2 (5 bases). The CDR3 spans 13 residues. Germline values: CDR1 MDHEN, CDR2 SYDVKM. Trimming removed 6 bases from V and 2 bases from J, with 11 bases in between. CDR3 coding DNA: TGTGCCAGCAGCCCGCCGGGAACCTACGAGCAGTACGTC. Its translation: CASSPPGTYEQYV.

The V gene is TRBV19, the J gene TRBJ1-1; D possibly corresponds to TRBD1 (6 bases). This CDR3 has 16 amino acids. The germline V gene encodes CDR1 LNHDA and CDR2 SQIVND (reference sequence). V lost 3 bases and J 5 bases, leaving 19 bases between the germline ends. The CDR3 coding sequence is TGTGCCAGTAGTATTGAGGGGGGGATTGGGGCGACTGAAGCTTTCTTT. Amino acids: CASSIEGGIGATEAFF.

The rearrangement links TRBV11-2 to TRBJ1-1; TRBD1 is a possible D gene (5 bases). V was pared by 2 bases and J by 6 bases, with 16 bases between. This CDR3 is 15 amino acids long. The V gene's germline CDR1 is SGHAT and CDR2 FQNNGV. The CDR3 reads CASSLTWQAGPEAFF. The CDR3 nucleotides are TGTGCCAGCAGCTTAACATGGCAGGCGGGACCTGAAGCTTTCTTT.

The rearrangement joins TRBV15 to TRBJ1-5; possible D gene TRBD1, 6 bases. This CDR3 is 15 amino acids long. Germline assignment: CDR1 LNHNV and CDR2 YYDKDF (reference sequence). V lost 3 bases to trimming and J lost 0 bases, with 9 bases between them. CDR3 sequence (DNA): TGTGCCACCAGCAGGGGGACACTTAGCAATCAGCCCCAGCATTTT. Translated: CATSRGTLSNQPQHF.

This clone was counted between two and nine times. The chain is built from TRBV2 and TRBJ1-1, with 7 bases matching TRBD1. Germline V lookup: CDR1 SNHLY, CDR2 FYNNEI. This CDR3 is built from 14 residues. V lost 4 bases, J lost 1 base, and 3 bases stayed unmatched. CDR3 in DNA: TGTGCCAGCAGTGGCTCAGGGGGGAACACTGAAGCTTTCTTT. Translation: CASSGSGGNTEAFF. The full variable domain, with the rest looked up from reference TRBV2 and TRBJ1-1, is EPEVTQTPSHQVTQMGQEVILRCVPISNHLYFYWYRQILGQKVEFLVSFYNNEISEKSEIFDDQFSVERPDGSNFTLKIRSTKLEDSAMYFCASSGSGGNTEAFFGQGTRLTVV.

The chain carries TRBV5-4 and TRBJ2-1, with 7 bases lining up with TRBD1. This CDR3 is 15 amino acids long. In germline, CDR1 is SGHNT, CDR2 YYREEE (reference sequence). With 1 base clipped from V and 5 bases from J, the junction kept 6 bases outside the gene matches. The CDR3 spells CASSLRQGGNNEQFF. DNA of the CDR3: TGTGCCAGCAGCTTGAGACAGGGTGGAAACAATGAGCAGTTCTTC.

This clone was counted only a few times. The CDR3 protein is CASSPMTGETQYF. CDR3 coding DNA: TGTGCCAGCAGCCCCATGACCGGGGAGACCCAGTACTTC. This chain uses TRBV12-3 or TRBV12-4 with TRBJ2-5; D unclear. CDR3 length: 13 amino acids. V was cut by 6 bases and J by 5 bases, with 13 bases left in between.

This sequence joins TRBV2 and TRBJ1-1; no clear D. This CDR3 contains 15 residues. Germline V gives CDR1 SNHLY, CDR2 FYNNEI. Trimming shortened V by 6 bases and J by 4 bases, and 18 bases separated the two germline ends. The CDR3 DNA follows: TGTGCCAGCAGCGTCCTAGTTCGACTTGGCACTGAAGCTTTCTTT. Translating gives CASSVLVRLGTEAFF.

The rearrangement uses TRBV5-5 and TRBJ2-5; D not certain. V lost 0 bases and J lost 2, with 5 bases in between. The CDR3 covers 13 residues. Per germline, CDR1 SGHKS and CDR2 YYEKEE (reference sequence). CDR3 in amino acids: CASSLDGQETQYF. The CDR3 bases are TGTGCCAGCAGCTTGGACGGTCAAGAGACCCAGTACTTC.

This clone showed up just a few times. V and J are TRBV4-1 and TRBJ1-6; TRBD1 matches 9 bases. Germline assignment: CDR1 MGHRA and CDR2 YSYEKL. The CDR3 covers 16 residues. J was trimmed by 10 bases and V by 0 bases; bases with no gene match: 7. The CDR3 DNA follows: TGCGCCAGCAGCCAAGATCTGGGGACAGGGTACTCACCCCTCCACTTT. Encoded protein: CASSQDLGTGYSPLHF.

This clone was seen just once. This sequence joins TRBV29-1 and TRBJ2-7; the match to TRBD1 covers 7 bases. Germline trimming cut 4 bases from V and 6 bases from J; bases unmatched to any gene: 6. The CDR3 covers 12 residues. In germline, CDR1 is SQVTM, CDR2 ANQGSEA. CDR3 loop: CSVGGQTVEQYF. The DNA of the CDR3 is TGCAGCGTTGGGGGACAGACGGTCGAGCAGTACTTC.

The chain recombines TRBV6-5 with TRBJ2-1, with D possibly being TRBD1 (6 bases). Trimming removed 4 bases at V and 2 bases at J, with 9 bases between. The CDR3 loop spans 14 amino acids. CDR1 and CDR2 from the germline V gene are MNHEY and SVGAGI. CDR3 nucleotide sequence: TGTGCCAGCAGTTCGCGGACAGCCTACAATGAGCAGTTCTTC. Its translation: CASSSRTAYNEQFF.

The sample holds a few counts of this clone. The genes are TRBV2 and TRBJ2-2, with 7 bases fitting TRBD1. The germline V gene encodes CDR1 SNHLY and CDR2 FYNNEI. The CDR3 consists of 14 residues. After removal of 6 bases from V and 1 base from J, the junction contained 2 bases not matched to a gene. The CDR3, as DNA: TGTGCCAGCAGCAACAGGGGGAACACCGGGGAGCTGTTTTTT. Translating gives CASSNRGNTGELFF. Based on the CDR3 plus reference TRBV2 and TRBJ2-2, the full variable domain is EPEVTQTPSHQVTQMGQEVILRCVPISNHLYFYWYRQILGQKVEFLVSFYNNEISEKSEIFDDQFSVERPDGSNFTLKIRSTKLEDSAMYFCASSNRGNTGELFFGEGSRLTVL.

This clone turned up a few times. This chain links TRBV10-3 with TRBJ2-1; TRBD2 matches 11 bases. Germline assignment: CDR1 ENHRY and CDR2 SYGVKD. This CDR3 is built from 15 residues. With 6 bases clipped from V and 0 bases from J, the junction kept 1 base outside the gene matches. CDR3 sequence: CAIRTSGGSYNEQFF. CDR3 sequence (DNA): TGTGCCATCAGAACTAGCGGGGGCTCCTACAATGAGCAGTTCTTC.

The rearrangement uses TRBV7-6 and TRBJ1-5; TRBD1 is a possible D gene (5 bases). Trimming removed 1 base from V and 3 bases from J, with 10 bases in between. Germline V lookup: CDR1 SGHVS, CDR2 FNYEAQ. There are 15 residues in the CDR3. The CDR3 region has the DNA TGTGCCAGCAGCTTAGAGCCAGGGAACAATCAGCCCCAGCATTTT. This gives the protein CASSLEPGNNQPQHF.

In this sample, this clone turned up once. CDR3 loop: CASSQVTTYGYHEQFF. DNA of the CDR3: TGTGCCAGCAGCCAAGTTACGACTTATGGGTATCATGAGCAGTTCTTC. The rearrangement uses TRBV14 and TRBJ2-1; no firm D call. This CDR3 has 16 amino acids. Looked up from germline, CDR1 is SGHDN and CDR2 is FVKESK. Trimming removed 1 base from V and 8 bases from J, with 18 bases in between.

This CDR3 is CASRPGDSFAGELFF. The CDR3 nucleotides read TGCGCCAGCCGGCCCGGGGATTCGTTTGCCGGGGAGCTGTTTTTT. This sequence joins TRBV10-2 and TRBJ2-2; TRBD2 is a possible D gene (5 bases). V was trimmed by 8 bases and J by 6 bases, leaving 19 bases between them. Germline CDR1 and CDR2: WSHSY and SAAADI. CDR3 length equals 15 residues.

The chain has TRBV30 and TRBJ2-1, with D maybe TRBD2 (6 bases). The CDR3 sequence is 11 residues long. Germline lookup yields CDR1 GTSNPN and CDR2 SVGIG (reference sequence). Trimming took 7 bases from V and 3 from J, leaving 7 bases between them. The CDR3: CASGSYNEQFF. The CDR3 nucleotides are TGTGCCTCCGGGAGCTACAATGAGCAGTTCTTC.